This is a list of T cell receptor beta chains from one sample in a study of response to subunit inactivated influenza vaccine. TCRdb reprocessed the RT-PCR reads with MiXCR, giving one entry per CDR3 protein. The sample holds about 650,000 distinct CDR3 sequences, around 13% seen once. The input for sequencing was PBMCs from blood, taken 14 to 15 days before vaccination. Source of these receptors: a man aged 50 or older who received an inactivated influenza vaccine. CDR3s include the opening cysteine and the closing phenylalanine or tryptophan. Each record gives: CDR3 length, clone size, V gene, J gene, D gene, CDR3 DNA, CDR3 protein. The D gene is left open where the match is weak. A clone size is listed for some rows: how often the clone was seen (once, few, many), or a class if it is expanded.

>20|-|TRBV12-3/TRBV12-4|TRBJ1-6|-
TGTGCCAGCAGCGTAGGGGCGGTAGCTCCAGGCAGAAGGTTGAATTCACCCCTCCACTTT
CASSVGAVAPGRRLNSPLHF
>17|few|TRBV6-2/TRBV6-3|TRBJ2-7|TRBD1
TGTGCCAGCAGTTACTATGGACAGGGGATTGTCGCCTACGAGCAGTACTTC
CASSYYGQGIVAYEQYF
>17|few|TRBV15|TRBJ1-1|-
TGTGCCACCAGCAGAGATAAAGGAGGGGTGAGGGGCACTGAAGCTTTCTTT
CATSRDKGGVRGTEAFF
>15|few|TRBV9|TRBJ1-4|-
TGTGCCAGCAGCGTAGAAGGTGGAGGGGGTGAAAAACTGTTTTTT
CASSVEGGGGEKLFF
>14|few|TRBV28|TRBJ2-5|-
TGTGCCAGCAGTTTATTGAACCCCCGAGGGACCCAGTACTTC
CASSLLNPRGTQYF
>12|few|TRBV18|TRBJ2-7|-
TGTGCCAGCTCACACGCCGACTACGAGCAGTACTTC
CASSHADYEQYF
>14|many|TRBV3-1|TRBJ1-5|-
TGTGCCAGCAGCCTCAGGGATAGCAATCAGCCCCAGCATTTT
CASSLRDSNQPQHF
>13|-|TRBV28|TRBJ1-1|-
TGTGCCAGCAGTCCCCCCCTGGAAACTGAAGCTTTCTTT
CASSPPLETEAFF
>16|few|TRBV5-1|TRBJ2-4|-
TGCGCCAGCAGCTTGGGGGGGGAACTAGCCAAAAACATTCAGTACTTC
CASSLGGELAKNIQYF
>16|few|TRBV6-5|TRBJ2-1|TRBD2
TGTGCCAGCAGTTACTCGTCTAGCGGTCTATCTAATGAGCAGTTCTTC
CASSYSSSGLSNEQFF
>16|-|TRBV4-3|TRBJ2-2|TRBD1
TGCGCCAGCAGCCAAGCAAACAGGGGGCGCGGCGGGGAGCTGTTTTTT
CASSQANRGRGGELFF
>13|few|TRBV6-1|TRBJ2-4|-
TGTGCCAGCAGTGTAACCCAGAAGACGGTTCAGTACTTC
CASSVTQKTVQYF
>14|-|TRBV5-1|TRBJ2-7|-
TGCGCCAGCAGCTTGAACAGTAATACCTACGAGCAGTACTTC
CASSLNSNTYEQYF
>12|-|TRBV2|TRBJ1-1|-
TGTGCCAGCAGTGAAGGGATCACTGAAGCTTTCTTT
CASSEGITEAFF
>15|many|TRBV4-1|TRBJ1-6|TRBD1
TGCGCCAGCAGCCAAGGACAGGGGGCGGGTTCACCCCTCCACTTT
CASSQGQGAGSPLHF
>11|-|TRBV20-1|TRBJ2-7|-
TGCAGTGCGTCCCGTGTCGGGGAGCAGTACTTC
CSASRVGEQYF
>16|few|TRBV28|TRBJ2-1|-
TGTGCCAGCATCACGAGCACAGGGTTGGGCTACAATGAGCAGTTCTTC
CASITSTGLGYNEQFF
>14|many|TRBV5-1|TRBJ2-1|-
TGCGCCAGCAGCTTGGGACAGAATGTCAATGAGCAGTTCTTC
CASSLGQNVNEQFF
>15|-|TRBV20-1|TRBJ2-1|TRBD1
TGCAGTGCTGTGGGACAGGGGGGATCCTACAATGAGCAGTTCTTC
CSAVGQGGSYNEQFF
>15|few|TRBV7-7|TRBJ2-3|-
TGTGCTAGCAGCCCAATTCAAGGATACACAGATACGCAGTATTTT
CASSPIQGYTDTQYF
>15|-|TRBV4-2|TRBJ1-6|-
TGTGCCAGCAGCCAAGATGGGGAGGATAATTCACCCCTCCACTTT
CASSQDGEDNSPLHF
>17|few|TRBV6-2/TRBV6-3|TRBJ1-1|-
TGTGCCAGCAGTTCCGCCGACCTCCTCACAGGGTTAGCTGAAGCTTTCTTT
CASSSADLLTGLAEAFF
>13|few|TRBV6-5|TRBJ1-5|-
TGTGCCAGCAGTTATTCTATGAATCAGCCCCAGCATTTT
CASSYSMNQPQHF
>12|many|TRBV12-3/TRBV12-4|TRBJ2-1|TRBD1
TGTGCCAGCAGCACGACAGGGGGTGAGCAGTTCTTC
CASSTTGGEQFF
>16|-|TRBV4-2|TRBJ2-7|-
TGTGCCAGCAGCCCCAGTTACAGTTCGAGCTCCTACGAGCAGTACTTC
CASSPSYSSSSYEQYF
>14|-|TRBV18|TRBJ2-3|TRBD2
TGTGCCAGCTCCCAGCGGGAGGGGACAGATACGCAGTATTTT
CASSQREGTDTQYF
>14|-|TRBV5-1|TRBJ2-1|-
TGCGCCAGCAGCTTGCCCGGCCCCGTCAGGGAGCAGTTCTTC
CASSLPGPVREQFF
>14|-|TRBV7-2|TRBJ2-7|TRBD2
TGTGCCAGCAGCTTACGGCGGGGGGGCAGGGAGCAGTACTTC
CASSLRRGGREQYF
>13|many|TRBV5-1|TRBJ1-1|-
TGCGCCAGCAGCTTGAATCGGAACACTGAAGCTTTCTTT
CASSLNRNTEAFF
>12|few|TRBV20-1|TRBJ1-2|-
TGCAGTGCTAGTACAGGGAACTATGGCTACACCTTC
CSASTGNYGYTF
>17|-|TRBV5-1|TRBJ1-2|-
TGCGCCAGCAGCTTGTCGGCCCCTACAGCCCTTAACTATGGCTACACCTTC
CASSLSAPTALNYGYTF
>16|many|TRBV5-1|TRBJ2-3|TRBD2
TGCGCCAGCAGCTTACATAGCGGGAGGGCCCCAGATACGCAGTATTTT
CASSLHSGRAPDTQYF
>14|-|TRBV5-6|TRBJ2-7|-
TGTGCCAGCAGCCCGGACGGAAGATCCTACGAGCAGTACTTC
CASSPDGRSYEQYF
>15|-|TRBV28|TRBJ2-3|-
TGTGCCAGCCGTTTAAAACAGGGCCGCACAGATACGCAGTATTTT
CASRLKQGRTDTQYF
>13|many|TRBV20-1|TRBJ2-7|TRBD2
TGCAGTCCTAGCGGGGGACACTCCTACGAGCAGTACTTC
CSPSGGHSYEQYF
>14|once|TRBV7-2|TRBJ1-1|-
TGTGCCAGCAGCTGGGACGGGGGAGGAACTGAAGCTTTCTTT
CASSWDGGGTEAFF
>14|-|TRBV27|TRBJ2-7|-
TGTGCCAGCAGTTCCAGGGTGGGGTCCTACGAGCAGTACTTC
CASSSRVGSYEQYF
>15|-|TRBV14|TRBJ2-5|-
TGTGCCAGCAGCCAAGGGGGCCCGTACCAAGAGACCCAGTACTTC
CASSQGGPYQETQYF
>15|-|TRBV5-6|TRBJ1-4|-
TGTGCCAGCAGCGCGCCGGGGGCAACTAATGAAAAACTGTTTTTT
CASSAPGATNEKLFF
>17|few|TRBV28|TRBJ2-3|TRBD2
TGTGCCAGCAGTATTCGTTGGACTAGCGGGGGAGGAGATACGCAGTATTTT
CASSIRWTSGGGDTQYF
>16|many|TRBV4-3|TRBJ2-1|TRBD2
TGCGCCAGCAGCCAAGATTCTGCGGGAGGGTACAATGAGCAGTTCTTC
CASSQDSAGGYNEQFF
>17|few|TRBV9|TRBJ2-1|-
TGTGCCAGCAGCGTAGACGGGCCGTACGGCCCCTACAATGAGCAGTTCTTC
CASSVDGPYGPYNEQFF
>14|many|TRBV5-1|TRBJ2-1|TRBD2
TGCGCCAGCACCAGCGGGAGGTCCTACAATGAGCAGTTCTTC
CASTSGRSYNEQFF
>13|many|TRBV15|TRBJ1-1|-
TGTGCCACCAGCAGACAGGGGAACACTGAAGCTTTCTTT
CATSRQGNTEAFF
>14|-|TRBV12-3/TRBV12-4|TRBJ2-3|-
TGTGCCAGCAGTTTTGTCCCTACCACAGATACGCAGTATTTT
CASSFVPTTDTQYF
>13|-|TRBV7-2|TRBJ2-7|-
TGTGCCAGCAGCTATCTACAGGGCTACGAGCAGTACTTC
CASSYLQGYEQYF
>15|-|TRBV20-1|TRBJ2-7|-
TGCAGTGCTAGAGACCAGGGCTGGGGCTCCTACGAGCAGTACTTC
CSARDQGWGSYEQYF
>15|many|TRBV5-6|TRBJ2-2|-
TGTGCCAGCAGCTTGGGCAGGGAGAACACCGGGGAGCTGTTTTTT
CASSLGRENTGELFF
>16|-|TRBV12-3/TRBV12-4|TRBJ2-5|TRBD1
TGTGCCAGCAGCCCTGGACAGGACCTGTACCAAGAGACCCAGTACTTC
CASSPGQDLYQETQYF
>11|few|TRBV5-5|TRBJ1-6|-
TGTGCCAGCAGCTCAAATTCACCCCTCCACTTT
CASSSNSPLHF